This paragraph reports one TCR beta chain. Its antigen is currently unknown. This entry comes from a study of cytomegalovirus exposure and HLA in healthy donors. The germline V and J ends were trimmed by 6 bases and 3 bases, with 2 bases remaining between them. Germline CDR1 reads SNHLY; CDR2 reads FYNNEI. CDR3 length: 10 residues. Libraries were prepared by immunoSEQ multiplex PCR; TCRdb keeps only in-frame clonotypes and omits some of them. The sample lists 60,000 to 75,000 clones, 95% occurring once. Study-level findings and limits: The study found most TCR sequences rare, yet found some public TCRs in many donors.

The gene calls are TRBV2 and TRBJ1-1; D gene unclear. The TCR was taken from a woman between 18 and 29 years old in good health and CMV-seropositive. The sequencing sample was made of PBMCs. CDR3 residues: CASSYTEAFF. CDR3 nucleotides: TGTGCCAGCAGCTACACTGAAGCTTTCTTT.